This TCR beta chain was sequenced during a study of T cell repertoires in cytomegalovirus infection. Across the whole study: Public signatures in TCR beta pointed to CMV infection and matching HLA type.

Looked up from germline, CDR1 is ENHRY and CDR2 is SYGVKD. Trimming removed 8 bases from V and 4 bases from J, with 14 bases in between. The CDR3 contains 13 residues. General study points: It was HLA-C-restricted CMV-specific TCR beta clonotypes that dominated the response ex vivo. CMV carriers having the relevant HLA were flagged by cumulative public TCR beta family frequency.

This clonotype was detected only a few times. Its antigen remains unidentified. TCRdb re-analysed the reads in MiXCR, keeping a single row per CDR3 protein. The repertoire holds 170,000 or so distinct CDR3 sequences, approximately 15% seen once, with more than 20% in the top ten. The rearrangement uses TRBV10-3 and TRBJ1-1, with D uncertain. The TCR sequence derives from a human donor in good health (CMV status not recorded). Some clones in this sample may be carry-over from other donors' samples. The sequenced sample consisted of PBMCs. CDR3 DNA sequence: TGTGCCATCGATGGTGGGATGAGCACTGAAGCTTTCTTT. Protein: CAIDGGMSTEAFF.